The clone carrying this T cell receptor (beta chain) was detected a few times. The source of the sample is a study of cytomegalovirus exposure and HLA in healthy donors. 60 Vbeta and 13 Jbeta primers were used in PCR. The assay was immunoSEQ multiplex PCR, and TCRdb's table has in-frame clones only and misses some. The sample comprises around 150,000 clones, approximately 82% of which are singletons, and roughly 10% rests with the top ten. Trimming shortened V by 4 bases and J by 6 bases, and 10 bases separated the two germline ends. CDR1 and CDR2 from the germline V gene are SGHTA and FQGTGA. This CDR3 has 13 amino acids.

The chain combines TRBV7-3 with TRBJ2-1, with a possible D match to TRBD2 (5 bases). The sample comprised PBMCs. This receptor was identified in a young man in good health and CMV-seropositive. As DNA, the CDR3 is TGTGCCAGCAGCTCAGGACTGGTCAATGAGCAGTTCTTC. Translation gives CASSSGLVNEQFF.